This T cell receptor beta chain was captured in a study of T cells after yellow fever vaccination. The 5'RACE template-switching step produced TCR cDNA and added a universal primer site and UMIs. TCRdb reprocessed the 5' RACE reads with MiXCR, giving one entry per CDR3 protein. Found here are 620,000 or so distinct CDR3 sequences, about a sixth of them singletons; the top ten hold 17%. On this clonotype itself: No antigen is known for it.

Study results and caveats: Post-booster repertoires contained most primary-vaccination clones again (approximately 95% CD4, roughly 91% CD8).

V was pared by 4 bases and J by 5 bases, with 13 bases of the junction left unmatched. The CDR3 loop spans 17 amino acids. Looked up from germline, CDR1 is SGHVS and CDR2 is FQNEAQ. The genes are TRBV7-8 and TRBJ1-4; 7 nucleotides align to TRBD1. The sequence was obtained from a man aged 18 to 29 who received the YFV17D yellow fever vaccine. Here the sequenced sample was PBMCs, taken 5 days after the first yellow fever vaccination. The DNA for the CDR3 is TGTGCCAGCAGCTCCGCACCCCGGGACAGAGAAAATGAAAAACTGTTTTTT. Its protein is CASSSAPRDRENEKLFF.